This entry lists 30 T cell receptor beta chains sequenced from one sample in a study of spatial heterogeneity in lung cancer (dated by TCRdb to between 2019 and 2020). The sample's time point label, in plain terms: sample taken at primary tumor resection. Whole RNA extracted from tumor and nontumor lung tissue, or from cryopreserved PBMC samples, was used for TCR sequencing without cell sorting. The method was 5' RACE. Data came from a NextSeq 500. The public reads were quality trimmed at Q25 with fastp and then assembled into clones with MiXCR by TCRdb, keeping productive beta chains. Records with the same CDR3 protein are collapsed into one entry carrying the most frequent genes and DNA. This sample lists about 45,000 distinct CDR3 sequences; 10% to 15% were detected once. The ten top clones hold around 39% of the sample. Sequencing used PBMCs, obtained at surgery. The receptors stem from a female donor with early-stage non-small cell lung cancer.

This clonotype was detected only a few times. The chain carries TRBV18 and TRBJ2-5; 9 bases fit TRBD1. Trimming cost V 9 bases and J 2 bases; bases outside gene matches: 10. This CDR3 spans 15 amino acids. The germline gives CDR1 KGHSH, CDR2 LQKENI. The chain's CDR3 is CASLDRDREQETQYF. For the CDR3, the DNA is TGTGCCAGTTTAGACCGGGACAGGGAACAAGAGACCCAGTACTTC. The variable domain in full, completed from reference TRBV18 and TRBJ2-5, reads NAGVMQNPRHLVRRRGQEARLRCSPMKGHSHVYWYRQLPEEGLKFMVYLQKENIIDESGMPKERFSAEFPKEGPSILRIQQVVRGDSAAYFCASLDRDREQETQYFGPGTRLLVL.

This clonotype was detected a few times. V is TRBV27 and J is TRBJ2-5; D is ambiguous. V lost 2 bases and J lost 1, with 5 bases in between. CDR1 is MNHEY and CDR2 is SMNVEV in the germline V gene (reference sequence). The CDR3 runs 13 residues. The CDR3 bases are TGTGCCAGCAGTTTAATCCCCCAAGAGACCCAGTACTTC. It specifies CASSLIPQETQYF.

In its sample, this clonotype was seen a few times. The chain has TRBV5-1 and TRBJ1-6; unclear D gene. V was pared by 5 bases and J by 7 bases, with 16 bases between. This CDR3 spans 15 amino acids. CDR1 is SGHRS, CDR2 YFSETQ, per germline. CDR3 DNA: TGCGCCAGCAGTTATGGAGCCTCTTGGAATTCACCCCTCCACTTT. Its protein is CASSYGASWNSPLHF.

V is TRBV7-9 and J is TRBJ1-1; TRBD1 agrees at 7 bases. J was trimmed by 3 bases and V by 1 base; bases with no gene match: 11. The germline V gene has CDR1 SEHNR and CDR2 FQNEAQ (reference sequence). The CDR3 runs to 17 residues. The DNA of the CDR3 is TGTGCCAGCAGCTTAGTCAGGGGGGGCCTGGAGTACACTGAAGCTTTCTTT. It is translated as CASSLVRGGLEYTEAFF.

The table lists this clonotype with many counts. The CDR3 region has the DNA TGTGCCAGCAGCTCCGGGTACAGGGAGCAGTACTTC. Amino acid sequence: CASSSGYREQYF. The J gene is TRBJ2-7, the V gene TRBV7-2; TRBD1 is a possible D gene (5 bases). The CDR3 loop spans 12 amino acids. V was cut by 4 bases and J by 7 bases, with 11 bases left in between. From germline, CDR1 is SGHTA and CDR2 FQGNSA. The full variable domain, rest sourced from reference TRBV7-2 and TRBJ2-7, is GAGVSQSPSNKVTEKGKDVELRCDPISGHTALYWYRQSLGQGLEFLIYFQGNSAPDKSGLPSDRFSAERTGGSVSTLTIQRTQQEDSAVYLCASSSGYREQYFGPGTRLTVT.

The chain is built from TRBV6-5 and TRBJ1-1; D uncertain. The CDR3 loop spans 13 amino acids. Germline values: CDR1 MNHEY, CDR2 SVGAGI. V shed 8 bases and J shed 9 bases, with 19 bases lying between them. CDR3 residues: CASFRRADAQAFF. Written as DNA, the CDR3 is TGTGCCAGCTTTAGGCGTGCGGACGCCCAAGCTTTCTTT.

V usage is TRBV12-5 and J usage is TRBJ1-2; TRBD1 is a possible D gene (6 bases). Trimming pared 10 bases from V and 7 bases from J, leaving 16 bases between. The germline gives CDR1 LGHNT, CDR2 FRNRAP. The CDR3 loop spans 12 amino acids. CDR3 nucleotides: TGTGCTACGCTGCCCAGGGGCCCTGGCTACACCTTC. It specifies CATLPRGPGYTF.

The chain joins TRBV29-1 to TRBJ2-3; no clear D gene. Looked up from germline, CDR1 is SQVTM and CDR2 is ANQGSEA. There are 15 residues in the CDR3. Deletions cut 0 bases from V and 0 bases from J, with 10 bases between. In DNA, the CDR3 is TGCAGCGTTGAAGAGATTTGGACGAGCACAGATACGCAGTATTTT. Translating it yields CSVEEIWTSTDTQYF.

This clonotype was detected many times. This chain connects TRBV5-1 to TRBJ1-6; a possible D gene is TRBD1 (6 bases). Germline CDR1 reads SGHRS; CDR2 reads YFSETQ. Trimming stripped 0 bases from V and 6 bases from J, with 13 bases between. The CDR3 is 16 amino acids. This chain's CDR3 is CASSLAMAGVNSPLHF. As DNA, the CDR3 is TGCGCCAGCAGCTTGGCCATGGCAGGGGTTAATTCACCCCTCCACTTT.

In this sample, this clonotype turned up a few times. The chain uses TRBV7-2 and TRBJ2-5; 9 positions match TRBD2. CDR1 is SGHTA and CDR2 is FQGNSA in the germline V gene. The ends lost 1 base at V and 7 bases at J; junction bases unmatched: 7. The CDR3 covers 15 residues. CDR3 protein: CASSLERGDSGTQYF. CDR3 bases: TGTGCCAGCAGCTTAGAGCGGGGGGACTCTGGGACCCAGTACTTC.

The sample holds many counts of this clonotype. The V gene is TRBV20-1, the J gene TRBJ2-7; maybe TRBD2 (5 bases). The CDR3 sequence is 12 residues long. V was cut by 4 bases and J by 2 bases, with 9 bases left in between. CDR1 and CDR2 (germline): DFQATT, SNEGSKA (reference sequence). DNA for the CDR3: TGCAGTGCTAATCGGGGAACCTACGAGCAGTACTTC. Protein: CSANRGTYEQYF.

This clonotype has a count of ten or more. The rearrangement joins TRBV7-6 to TRBJ1-1; no firm D call. The germline V and J ends were trimmed by 5 bases and 8 bases, with 9 bases remaining between them. This CDR3 contains 11 residues. Germline lookup yields CDR1 SGHVS and CDR2 FNYEAQ. The CDR3 spells CASSPRLEAFF. The CDR3 region has the DNA TGTGCCAGCAGCCCCCGACTAGAAGCTTTCTTT.

Relative to its sample, this clonotype is medium-sized. This chain uses TRBV6-5 with TRBJ2-7, with D possibly TRBD2 on 5 matching bases. V gave up 2 bases and J gave up 1 base, with 12 bases separating them. The CDR3 runs 15 residues. Germline-derived CDR1 and CDR2 are MNHEY and SVGAGI. CDR3 amino acids: CASSYGGEGSYEQYF. The DNA for the CDR3 is TGTGCCAGCAGTTACGGCGGTGAGGGTTCCTACGAGCAGTACTTC.

As regards this clonotype: At one of its ends the junction is not consistent with the germline gene, which may arise from a read error. CDR3 coding DNA: TGTGTCAGCAGTGAAGGGAGGGGACTATTGAGCTCCTACGAGCAGTACTTC. It codes for CVSSEGRGLLSSYEQYF. V and J are TRBV2 and TRBJ2-7; TRBD2 agrees at 7 bases. CDR3 length equals 17 residues. CDR1 is SNHLY and CDR2 is FYNNEI in the germline V gene.

The chain employs TRBV7-8 and TRBJ1-1; 7 bases are a match to TRBD1. The CDR3 sequence is 14 residues long. Germline loops: CDR1 SGHVS, CDR2 FQNEAQ. J was trimmed by 3 bases and V by 5 bases; bases with no gene match: 6. This CDR3 is CASSERDSHTEAFF. CDR3 coding DNA: TGTGCCAGCAGCGAGAGGGACAGTCACACTGAAGCTTTCTTT.

This clonotype was observed a handful of times. This chain uses TRBV12-3 or TRBV12-4 with TRBJ2-1, with 8 bases that match TRBD2. With V trimmed by 6 bases and J by 7 bases, 11 bases remained unmatched. The CDR3 has 15 residues. CDR3 sequence: CASSHSGDLLNEQFF. The CDR3 DNA follows: TGTGCCAGCAGCCATAGCGGGGACCTTCTGAATGAGCAGTTCTTC.

This clonotype was counted ten times or more. The chain combines TRBV20-1 with TRBJ1-2; TRBD1 matches 8 bases. CDR3 length: 13 amino acids. V lost 5 bases and J lost 6; bases outside the gene matches: 8. Germline-derived CDR1 and CDR2 are DFQATT and SNEGSKA (reference sequence). Here the CDR3 reads CSADPGQAHGYTF. The CDR3 DNA sequence: TGCAGTGCTGACCCGGGACAGGCCCATGGCTACACCTTC.

This clonotype turned up a few times. This rearrangement joins TRBV6-2 or TRBV6-3 to TRBJ2-7, with 12 bases matching TRBD2. CDR3 length: 14 residues. The junction had 4 bases not matched to a gene; V was cut back by 5 bases and J by 5 bases. In germline, CDR1 is MNHEY, CDR2 SVGEGT. Here the CDR3 reads CASSQTSGSDEQYF. CDR3 DNA sequence: TGTGCCAGCAGTCAGACTAGCGGGAGCGACGAGCAGTACTTC.

This clonotype was counted only a few times. V is TRBV7-9 and J is TRBJ2-7, with D uncertain. This CDR3 comprises 14 residues. CDR1 SEHNR and CDR2 FQNEAQ come from the germline V gene (reference sequence). Trimming removed 6 bases from V and 5 bases from J, with 17 bases in between. The CDR3: CASSPALMRHEQYF. CDR3 nucleotides: TGTGCCAGCAGTCCCGCCCTCATGCGGCACGAGCAGTACTTC.

This clonotype was counted ten times or more. CDR3 sequence (DNA): TGTGCCAGCAGTTTCGTGGGTCGATTAGGTCAGCCCCAGCATTTT. Protein: CASSFVGRLGQPQHF. The chain joins TRBV27 to TRBJ1-5; no reliable D call. Germline values: CDR1 MNHEY, CDR2 SMNVEV (reference sequence). The CDR3 consists of 15 residues. V lost 3 bases and J 6 bases, leaving 15 bases between the germline ends.

The chain combines TRBV19 with TRBJ2-1, with 7 nucleotides matching TRBD1. There are 14 residues in the CDR3. Unmatched junction bases numbered 8, after V lost 5 bases and J lost 7 bases. Per germline, CDR1 LNHDA and CDR2 SQIVND (reference sequence). CDR3 in DNA: TGTGCCAGTAGTCGAGGGGGCCGGAGAAATGAGCAGTTCTTC. It encodes CASSRGGRRNEQFF.

This clonotype was seen more than once but under ten times. V is TRBV16 and J is TRBJ1-5; no clear D. Germline CDR1 and CDR2: KGHSY and FQNENV. V was shortened by 6 bases and J by 1 base, with 13 bases between the two germline ends. The length of the CDR3 is 15 residues. CDR3 amino acids: CASSEGSTSNQPQHF. The CDR3 DNA is TGTGCCAGCAGTGAAGGGAGTACAAGCAATCAGCCCCAGCATTTT.

J is TRBJ2-3 and V is TRBV29-1; 9 nucleotides line up with TRBD1. CDR1 is SQVTM, CDR2 ANQGSEA, per germline. The V segment lost 4 bases and the J segment 8 bases; nucleotides outside the gene matches: 13. The length of the CDR3 is 15 residues. The CDR3 sequence: CSVAPGQGKVGTQYF. CDR3 nucleotides: TGCAGCGTTGCGCCGGGACAGGGAAAGGTTGGTACGCAGTATTTT.

The sample holds a few counts of this clonotype. J is TRBJ2-1 and V is TRBV4-2; tentative D call: TRBD2 (6 bases). The CDR3 contains 16 residues. Germline CDR1 LGHNA, CDR2 YNFKEQ. The V end lost 0 bases, the J end lost 2 bases, and 11 bases lay between the germline ends. As DNA, the CDR3 is TGTGCCAGCAGCCAAGATGGTAGCGGAACCTACAATGAGCAGTTCTTC. Residues: CASSQDGSGTYNEQFF.

This clonotype was recorded a few times. J is TRBJ2-5 and V is TRBV29-1; 12 bases align to TRBD2. Trimming at V came to 5 bases and at J to 3 bases, leaving 1 base not matched to a gene. The CDR3 is 13 residues long. CDR1 is SQVTM, CDR2 ANQGSEA, per germline. CDR3 residues: CSVRTSGKETQYF. Written as DNA, the CDR3 is TGCAGCGTTCGGACTAGCGGGAAAGAGACCCAGTACTTC.

In its sample, this clonotype was seen a few times. The chain links TRBV4-1 to TRBJ2-7; 7 nucleotides align to TRBD1. Germline-derived CDR1 and CDR2 are MGHRA and YSYEKL. The CDR3 length is 14 residues. J gave up 1 base and V 4 bases, and 4 bases lay outside the gene matches. CDR3 DNA: TGCGCCAGCAGCCGACCGGGACAGTCCTACGAGCAGTACTTC. This codes for CASSRPGQSYEQYF.

The table lists this clonotype with many counts. V usage is TRBV29-1 and J usage is TRBJ1-4, with D possibly TRBD1 on 5 matching bases. Germline lookup yields CDR1 SQVTM and CDR2 ANQGSEA. The CDR3 runs 13 residues. The V gene lost 7 bases and the J gene lost 5 bases, with 14 bases spanning the gap. The DNA for the CDR3 is TGCAGCGGCTCCGGGACGGAGAATGAAAAACTGTTTTTT. Translating it yields CSGSGTENEKLFF.

The V gene is TRBV7-2, the J gene TRBJ1-1; 9 bases line up with TRBD1. Trimming at V came to 4 bases and at J to 1 base, leaving 1 base not matched to a gene. The CDR3 contains 14 residues. Germline V gene lookup returns CDR1 SGHTA and CDR2 FQGNSA. Here the CDR3 DNA reads TGTGCCAGCAGCTCGGACAGGGGGAACACTGAAGCTTTCTTT. It encodes CASSSDRGNTEAFF.

This clonotype was counted at least ten times. This chain uses TRBV5-4 with TRBJ2-5, with D unresolved. This CDR3 contains 12 residues. The germline V gene encodes CDR1 SGHNT and CDR2 YYREEE (reference sequence). V lost 0 bases to trimming and J lost 5 bases, with 5 bases between them. The CDR3 bases are TGTGCCAGCAGCTTGGACTTCGAGACCCAGTACTTC. Protein product: CASSLDFETQYF.

This clonotype has just a few counts. The rearrangement joins TRBV20-1 to TRBJ1-2; tentatively, D is TRBD1 (5 bases). Deletions cut 6 bases from V and 3 bases from J, with 14 bases between. The CDR3 contains 13 residues. CDR1 and CDR2 from the germline V gene are DFQATT and SNEGSKA (reference sequence). The CDR3 DNA reads as TGCAGTGCCCCCAATAGAGGGGACTATGGCTACACCTTC. Its protein product is CSAPNRGDYGYTF.